Presented here are 15 T cell receptor beta chains from one specimen sequenced in a study of blood T cell repertoires in COVID-19. The repertoire was sequenced with immunoSEQ multiplex PCR; TCRdb's copy has only in-frame clones and lacks some. The data show 250,000 or so clones, 80% to 95% seen once. The sequenced material came from peripheral blood. The receptor set was obtained from a man aged 25 to 45 with COVID-19, enrolled during active disease.

This chain joins TRBV30 and TRBJ1-1; TRBD1 matches at 9 bases. With 5 bases clipped from V and 4 bases from J, the junction kept 2 bases outside the gene matches. This CDR3 region has 12 residues. Germline V gene sequence: CDR1 GTSNPN, CDR2 SVGIG (reference sequence). The CDR3 DNA is TGTGCCTGGGGACAGGGGAGCACTGAAGCTTTCTTT. Its translation is CAWGQGSTEAFF.

This clone came up once. The rearrangement uses TRBV19 and TRBJ1-2; tentatively, D is TRBD1 (6 bases). This CDR3 comprises 16 residues. Looked up from germline, CDR1 is LNHDA and CDR2 is SQIVND (reference sequence). Trimming took off 0 bases at V and 3 bases at J, with 14 bases between the two ends. The CDR3 sequence: CASSIDRPGDHYGYTF. The CDR3 DNA reads TGTGCCAGTAGTATAGATCGACCAGGGGACCACTATGGCTACACCTTC.

This chain links TRBV18 with TRBJ2-2, with TRBD2 as a possible D gene (5 bases). The CDR3 loop spans 13 amino acids. CDR1 and CDR2 (germline): KGHSH, LQKENI. Deletions cut 0 bases from V and 7 bases from J, with 6 bases between. The CDR3 DNA reads TGTGCCAGCTCACCACCAGGAGGCGGGGAGCTGTTTTTT. This sequence encodes CASSPPGGGELFF.

The chain joins TRBV5-6 to TRBJ1-2; the D is unclear. CDR3 length: 14 residues. Germline V CDR1 and CDR2: SGHDT, YYEEEE. V lost 0 bases and J lost 6, with 12 bases in between. The CDR3 here is CASSLVVRRHGYTF. The DNA for the CDR3 is TGTGCCAGCAGCTTGGTAGTACGGAGGCATGGCTACACCTTC.

A single count supports this clone. The gene calls are TRBV13 and TRBJ1-1; perhaps TRBD1 as D (5 bases). The germline CDR1 and CDR2 sequences are PRHDT and FYEKMQ (reference sequence). The CDR3 is made up of 13 amino acids. Trimming pared 5 bases from V and 1 base from J, leaving 8 bases between. CDR3 amino acids: CASSTTENTEAFF. As DNA, the CDR3 is TGTGCCAGCAGCACGACAGAGAACACTGAAGCTTTCTTT.

For the CDR3, the DNA is TGCGCCAGCAGCTTTGTCACTGGGAGCTCTGGGGCCAACGTCCTGACTTTC. This translates into CASSFVTGSSGANVLTF. The rearrangement uses TRBV5-1 and TRBJ2-6; tentative D call: TRBD2 (5 bases). V gave up 2 bases and J gave up 0 bases, with 12 bases separating them. The CDR3 is 17 residues long. The V gene's germline CDR1 is SGHRS and CDR2 YFSETQ.

The rearrangement links TRBV5-1 to TRBJ2-5; the D is unclear. V shed 2 bases and J shed 0 bases, with 8 bases lying between them. This CDR3 has 14 residues. Germline V lookup: CDR1 SGHRS, CDR2 YFSETQ. The CDR3 sequence is CASSFSSYQETQYF. The CDR3 DNA reads TGCGCCAGCAGCTTTTCGTCCTACCAAGAGACCCAGTACTTC.

V and J are TRBV6-5 and TRBJ2-7; 7 bases line up with TRBD1. V gave up 4 bases and J gave up 3 bases; unmatched junction bases: 3. The germline CDR1 and CDR2 sequences are MNHEY and SVGAGI. CDR3 length: 13 amino acids. The CDR3 sequence: CASSLGTDYEQYF. The CDR3, as DNA: TGTGCCAGCAGTTTAGGGACAGACTACGAGCAGTACTTC.

This rearrangement joins TRBV5-1 to TRBJ1-2, with 8 bases lining up with TRBD1. This CDR3 has 14 amino acids. Germline values: CDR1 SGHRS, CDR2 YFSETQ. V was clipped by 4 bases and J by 6 bases; unmatched bases: 8. The CDR3 loop reads CASSLPDRADGYTF. CDR3 nucleotides: TGCGCCAGCAGCCTGCCGGACAGGGCAGATGGCTACACCTTC.

V is TRBV27 and J is TRBJ2-2; D might be TRBD2 (5 bases). The germline V gene has CDR1 MNHEY and CDR2 SMNVEV (reference sequence). The ends were cut back, 2 bases at V and 7 bases at J, with 8 bases in the middle. This CDR3 spans 13 amino acids. The CDR3 here is CASSLNGGGELFF. Written as DNA, the CDR3 is TGTGCCAGCAGTTTAAATGGAGGCGGGGAGCTGTTTTTT.

The chain joins TRBV9 to TRBJ2-4, with 10 nucleotides matching TRBD2. J was trimmed by 6 bases and V by 4 bases; bases with no gene match: 7. The CDR3 totals 15 residues. Germline V gives CDR1 SGDLS, CDR2 YYNGEE. This chain's CDR3 is CASSPAGGARNIQYF. The CDR3 nucleotides read TGTGCCAGCAGCCCAGCGGGGGGGGCCCGAAACATTCAGTACTTC.

This chain uses TRBV6-5 with TRBJ2-7; the match to TRBD1 covers 11 bases. CDR1 and CDR2 (germline): MNHEY, SVGAGI. V was clipped by 6 bases and J by 6 bases; unmatched bases: 7. The CDR3 length is 14 residues. DNA of the CDR3: TGTGCCAGCAGCCCGGACAGGGGGCTTGGCGAGCAGTACTTC. Its translation: CASSPDRGLGEQYF.

The chain couples TRBV27 to TRBJ1-5, with TRBD1 identical over 10 bases. V dropped 4 bases and J dropped 2; count of bases not matched to a gene: 2. Looked up from germline, CDR1 is MNHEY and CDR2 is SMNVEV (reference sequence). CDR3 length: 15 amino acids. In DNA, the CDR3 is TGTGCCAGCAGTTCCGGACAGGGGGGCAATCAGCCCCAGCATTTT. Residues: CASSSGQGGNQPQHF.

The chain links TRBV18 to TRBJ2-1; D is perhaps TRBD2 (6 bases). The V end lost 6 bases, the J end lost 4 bases, and 16 bases lay between the germline ends. CDR3 length equals 15 residues. CDR1 and CDR2 (germline): KGHSH, LQKENI. The CDR3 nucleotides are TGTGCCAGCTCGCGGAAGGCTAGCGATTACAATGAGCAGTTCTTC. Translation: CASSRKASDYNEQFF.

This chain links TRBV12-3 or TRBV12-4 with TRBJ2-7; a possible D gene is TRBD1 (6 bases). Trimming took off 3 bases at V and 0 bases at J, with 6 bases between the two ends. This CDR3 contains 13 residues. CDR3 region: CASSLTGSYEQYF. Written as DNA, the CDR3 is TGTGCCAGCAGTTTGACAGGCTCCTACGAGCAGTACTTC.